The rows below give T cell receptor beta chains drawn from one sample of a study of T cell repertoires in aging, cancer and after chemotherapy. TCRdb independently ran MiXCR on the multiplex PCR reads; one entry per CDR3 protein. Of approximately 12,000 distinct CDR3 sequences listed, more than 25% are singletons. The specimen was blood. The source of these receptors is a human donor in good health. The CDR3 runs from the conserved cysteine through the conserved F or W. Fields, in order: clone size, CDR3 length, J gene, V gene, D gene, CDR3 protein, CDR3 DNA. D genes are given only for firm matches. Clone size is shown for a subset of rows, as once, few, many or a class of expanded clone.

>medium-sized|12|TRBJ1-2|TRBV6-2/TRBV6-3|NA
CASSYSTYGYTF
TGTGCCAGCAGTTACTCGACCTATGGCTACACCTTC
>medium-sized|15|TRBJ1-2|TRBV6-5|NA
CASSYSAVTSYGYTF
TGTGCCAGCAGTTACTCTGCGGTGACCTCTTATGGCTACACCTTC
>NA|15|TRBJ2-1|TRBV6-1|NA
CASDTLGSSYNEQFF
TGTGCCAGTGACACCCTGGGCTCGTCGTACAATGAGCAGTTCTTC
>NA|17|TRBJ1-3|TRBV6-6|TRBD1
CASSYMGQGASGNTIYF
TGTGCCAGCAGTTACATGGGACAGGGGGCTTCTGGAAACACCATATATTTT
>NA|15|TRBJ2-5|TRBV27|TRBD1
CASSPGQGWGETQYF
TGTGCCAGCAGTCCCGGACAGGGCTGGGGAGAGACCCAGTACTTC
>NA|14|TRBJ2-7|TRBV15|NA
CATSGRDTAYEQYF
TGTGCCACCAGTGGCAGGGACACGGCCTACGAGCAGTACTTC
>NA|13|TRBJ1-1|TRBV20-1|TRBD1
CSASQGARTEAFF
TGCAGTGCTAGTCAGGGGGCGAGGACTGAAGCTTTCTTT
>few|13|TRBJ1-2|TRBV20-1|NA
CSARDAGGYGYTF
TGCAGTGCTAGAGATGCCGGGGGCTATGGCTACACCTTC
>medium-sized|20|TRBJ2-6|TRBV12-3/TRBV12-4|NA
CASSTILRPQTFSGANVLTF
TGTGCCAGCAGCACCATCCTCCGCCCTCAAACCTTCTCTGGGGCCAACGTCCTGACTTTC
>NA|14|TRBJ2-5|TRBV20-1|TRBD2
CSETRRGFQETQYF
TGCAGCGAGACTAGGCGGGGGTTCCAAGAGACCCAGTACTTC
>few|14|TRBJ2-7|TRBV4-1|NA
CASSQEGGPYEQYF
TGCGCCAGCAGCCAAGAGGGGGGGCCCTACGAGCAGTACTTC
>NA|19|TRBJ2-3|TRBV5-1|NA
CASSLGGLRTLVSTDTQYF
TGCGCCAGCAGCTTGGGAGGGTTACGGACTCTAGTCTCCACAGATACGCAGTATTTT
>once|11|TRBJ2-7|TRBV19|NA
CASRKSTKQYF
TGTGCCAGTAGGAAATCTACGAAGCAGTACTTC
>medium-sized|16|TRBJ1-3|TRBV7-2|NA
CASSLFSRRAGNTIYF
TGTGCCAGCAGCTTATTCTCCCGCAGGGCCGGAAACACCATATATTTT
>NA|13|TRBJ2-7|TRBV7-3|TRBD2
CASSFQRGDEQYF
TGTGCCAGCAGCTTTCAGCGGGGCGACGAGCAGTACTTC
>NA|16|TRBJ2-7|TRBV7-2|TRBD2
CASRPGTSGATYEQYF
TGTGCCAGCAGGCCCGGGACTAGCGGGGCAACCTACGAGCAGTACTTC
>medium-sized|13|TRBJ1-2|TRBV6-5|NA
CASSLQGAYGYTF
TGTGCCAGCAGTCTACAGGGCGCCTATGGCTACACCTTC
>NA|15|TRBJ2-3|TRBV5-1|NA
CASRSSGGSTDTQYF
TGCGCCAGCAGGTCCTCCGGCGGCAGCACAGATACGCAGTATTTT